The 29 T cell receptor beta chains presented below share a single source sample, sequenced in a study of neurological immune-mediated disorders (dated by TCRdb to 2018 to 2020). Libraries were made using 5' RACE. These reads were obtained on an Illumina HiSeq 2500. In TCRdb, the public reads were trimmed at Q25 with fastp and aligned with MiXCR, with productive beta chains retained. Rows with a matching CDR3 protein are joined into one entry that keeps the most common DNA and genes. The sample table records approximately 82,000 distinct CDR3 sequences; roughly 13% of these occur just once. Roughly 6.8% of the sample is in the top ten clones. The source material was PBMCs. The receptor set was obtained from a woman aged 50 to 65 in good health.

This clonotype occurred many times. The CDR3 nucleotides are TGTGCCAGCAGTGGACAGGGGGGGACCGGGGAGCTGTTTTTT. Amino acid sequence: CASSGQGGTGELFF. The gene calls are TRBV2 and TRBJ2-2, with 9 bases matching TRBD1. CDR3 length: 14 amino acids. Germline V CDR1 and CDR2: SNHLY, FYNNEI. J was trimmed by 5 bases and V by 4 bases; bases with no gene match: 2. The complete variable domain, with remaining parts taken from reference TRBV2 and TRBJ2-2, reads EPEVTQTPSHQVTQMGQEVILRCVPISNHLYFYWYRQILGQKVEFLVSFYNNEISEKSEIFDDQFSVERPDGSNFTLKIRSTKLEDSAMYFCASSGQGGTGELFFGEGSRLTVL.

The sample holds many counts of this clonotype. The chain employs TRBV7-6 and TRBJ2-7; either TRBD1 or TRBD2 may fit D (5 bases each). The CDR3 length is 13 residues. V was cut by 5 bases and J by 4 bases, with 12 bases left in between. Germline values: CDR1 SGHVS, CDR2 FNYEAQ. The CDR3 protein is CASSRGTSYEQYF. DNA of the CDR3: TGTGCCAGCAGCCGAGGGACGTCGTACGAGCAGTACTTC.

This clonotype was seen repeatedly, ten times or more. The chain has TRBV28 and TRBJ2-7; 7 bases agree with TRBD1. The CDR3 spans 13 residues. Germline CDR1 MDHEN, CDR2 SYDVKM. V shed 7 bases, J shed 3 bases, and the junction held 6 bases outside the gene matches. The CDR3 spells CASTDRANYEQYF. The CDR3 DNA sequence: TGTGCCAGCACAGACAGGGCTAACTACGAGCAGTACTTC.

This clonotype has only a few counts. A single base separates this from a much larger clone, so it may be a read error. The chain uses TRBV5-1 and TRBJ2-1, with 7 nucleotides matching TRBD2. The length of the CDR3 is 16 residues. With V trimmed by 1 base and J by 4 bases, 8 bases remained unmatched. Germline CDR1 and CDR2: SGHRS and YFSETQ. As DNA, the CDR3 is TGCGCCAGCAGCTTGACTTGGTGGGGGGGTTACAATGAGCAGTTCTTC. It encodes CASSLTWWGGYNEQFF.

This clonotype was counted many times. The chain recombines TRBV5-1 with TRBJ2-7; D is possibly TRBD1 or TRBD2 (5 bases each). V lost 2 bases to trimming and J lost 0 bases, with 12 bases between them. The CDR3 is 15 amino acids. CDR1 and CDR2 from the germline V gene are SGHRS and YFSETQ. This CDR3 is CASSLFSGPSYEQYF. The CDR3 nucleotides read TGCGCCAGCAGCTTATTCTCGGGGCCCTCCTACGAGCAGTACTTC.

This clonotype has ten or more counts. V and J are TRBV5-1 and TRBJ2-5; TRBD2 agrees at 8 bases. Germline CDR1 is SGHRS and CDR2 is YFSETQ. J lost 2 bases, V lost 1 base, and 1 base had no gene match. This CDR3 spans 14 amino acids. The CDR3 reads CASSLSGSQETQYF. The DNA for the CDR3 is TGCGCCAGCAGCTTGAGCGGGAGTCAAGAGACCCAGTACTTC.

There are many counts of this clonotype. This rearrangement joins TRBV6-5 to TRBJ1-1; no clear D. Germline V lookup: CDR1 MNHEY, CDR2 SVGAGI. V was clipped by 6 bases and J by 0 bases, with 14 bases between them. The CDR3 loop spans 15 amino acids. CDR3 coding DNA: TGTGCCAGCAGCCCCGTGAGGCCGATGAACACTGAAGCTTTCTTT. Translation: CASSPVRPMNTEAFF.

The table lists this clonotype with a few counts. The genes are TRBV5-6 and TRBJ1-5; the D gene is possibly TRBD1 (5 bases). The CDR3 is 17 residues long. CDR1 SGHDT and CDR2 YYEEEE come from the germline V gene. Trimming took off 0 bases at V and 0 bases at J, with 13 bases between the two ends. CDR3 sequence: CASSLALTEGSNQPQHF. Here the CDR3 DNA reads TGTGCCAGCAGCTTGGCCCTGACAGAGGGTAGCAATCAGCCCCAGCATTTT.

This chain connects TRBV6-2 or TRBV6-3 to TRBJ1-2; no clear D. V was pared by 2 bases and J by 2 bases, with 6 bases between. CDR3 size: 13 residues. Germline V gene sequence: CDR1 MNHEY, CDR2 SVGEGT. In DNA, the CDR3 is TGTGCCAGCAGTTACGAGAGAAACTATGGCTACACCTTC. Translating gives CASSYERNYGYTF.

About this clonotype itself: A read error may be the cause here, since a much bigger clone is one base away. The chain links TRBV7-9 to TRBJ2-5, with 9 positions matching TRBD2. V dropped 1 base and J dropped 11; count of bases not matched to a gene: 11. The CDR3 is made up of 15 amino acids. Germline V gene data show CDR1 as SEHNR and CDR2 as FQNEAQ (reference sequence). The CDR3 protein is CASSLGTSDYNEQYF. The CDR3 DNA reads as TGTGCCAGCAGCTTAGGGACTAGCGACTACAATGAGCAGTACTTC.

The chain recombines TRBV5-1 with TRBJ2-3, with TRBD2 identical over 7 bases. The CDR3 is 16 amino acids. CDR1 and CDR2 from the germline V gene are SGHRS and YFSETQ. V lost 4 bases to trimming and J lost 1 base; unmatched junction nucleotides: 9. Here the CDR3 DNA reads TGCGCCAGCAGCCACCCCTGGGCGGGGGGCACAGATACGCAGTATTTT. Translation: CASSHPWAGGTDTQYF.

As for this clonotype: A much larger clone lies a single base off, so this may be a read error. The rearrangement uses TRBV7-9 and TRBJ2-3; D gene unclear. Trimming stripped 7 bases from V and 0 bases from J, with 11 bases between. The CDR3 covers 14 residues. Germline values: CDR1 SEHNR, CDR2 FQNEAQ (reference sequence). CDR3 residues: CASTSGTSTDTQYF. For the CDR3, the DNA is TGTGCCAGCACCTCGGGTACTAGCACAGATACGCAGTATTTT.

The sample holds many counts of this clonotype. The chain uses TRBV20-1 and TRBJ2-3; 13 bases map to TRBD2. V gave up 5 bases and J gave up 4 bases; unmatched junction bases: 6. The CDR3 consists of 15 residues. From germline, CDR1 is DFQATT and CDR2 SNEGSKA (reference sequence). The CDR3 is CSAGAGLAGPDTQYF. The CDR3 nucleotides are TGCAGTGCTGGAGCGGGACTAGCGGGACCAGATACGCAGTATTTT.

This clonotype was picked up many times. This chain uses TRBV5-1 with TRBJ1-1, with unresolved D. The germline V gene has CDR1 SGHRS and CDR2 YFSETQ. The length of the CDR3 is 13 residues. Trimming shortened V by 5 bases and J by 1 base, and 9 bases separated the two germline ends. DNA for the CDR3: TGCGCCAGCAGGGTTTTCAGGAACACTGAAGCTTTCTTT. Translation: CASRVFRNTEAFF.

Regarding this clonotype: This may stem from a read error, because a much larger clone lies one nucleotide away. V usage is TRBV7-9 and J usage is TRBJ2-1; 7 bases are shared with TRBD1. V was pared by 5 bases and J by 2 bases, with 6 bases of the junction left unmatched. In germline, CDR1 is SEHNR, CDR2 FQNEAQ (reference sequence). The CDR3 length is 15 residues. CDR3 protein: CASSRGQSPYNEQFF. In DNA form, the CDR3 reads TGTGCCAGCAGCCGGGGACAGAGCCCCTACAATGAGCAGTTCTTC.

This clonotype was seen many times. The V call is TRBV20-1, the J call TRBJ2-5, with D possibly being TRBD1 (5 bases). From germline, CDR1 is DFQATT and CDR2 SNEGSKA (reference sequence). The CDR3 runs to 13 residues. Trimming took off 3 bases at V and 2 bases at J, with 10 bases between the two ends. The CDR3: CSARDTIQETQYF. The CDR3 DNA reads TGCAGTGCTAGGGACACAATACAAGAGACCCAGTACTTC.

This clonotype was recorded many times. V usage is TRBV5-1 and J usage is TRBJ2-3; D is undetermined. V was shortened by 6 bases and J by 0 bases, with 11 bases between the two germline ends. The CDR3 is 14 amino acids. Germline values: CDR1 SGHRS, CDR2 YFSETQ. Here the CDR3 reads CASTEQSSTDTQYF. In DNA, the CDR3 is TGCGCCAGCACAGAGCAGTCTAGCACAGATACGCAGTATTTT.

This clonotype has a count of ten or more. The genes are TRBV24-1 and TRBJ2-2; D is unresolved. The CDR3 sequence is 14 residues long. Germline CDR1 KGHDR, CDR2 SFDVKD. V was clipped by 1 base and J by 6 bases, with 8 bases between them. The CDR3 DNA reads TGTGCCACCAGTGATTTTACCCGACCCGGGGAGCTGTTTTTT. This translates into CATSDFTRPGELFF.

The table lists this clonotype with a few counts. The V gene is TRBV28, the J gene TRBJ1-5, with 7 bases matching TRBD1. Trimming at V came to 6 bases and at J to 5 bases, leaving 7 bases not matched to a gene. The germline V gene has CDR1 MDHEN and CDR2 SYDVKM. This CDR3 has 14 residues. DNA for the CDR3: TGTGCCAGCAGCAGACAGGGTCCATATCAGCCCCAGCATTTT. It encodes CASSRQGPYQPQHF.

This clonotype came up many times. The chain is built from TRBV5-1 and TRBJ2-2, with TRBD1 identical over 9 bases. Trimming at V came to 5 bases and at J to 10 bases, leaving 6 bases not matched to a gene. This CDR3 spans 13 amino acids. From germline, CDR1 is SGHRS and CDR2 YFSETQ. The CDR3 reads CASRRTGAKELFF. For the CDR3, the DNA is TGCGCCAGCAGAAGGACAGGGGCCAAGGAGCTGTTTTTT.

The CDR3 sequence: CASSSSRDRGSYGYTF. The DNA for the CDR3 is TGTGCCAGCAGCTCGTCCCGGGACAGGGGCAGCTATGGCTACACCTTC. The rearrangement joins TRBV7-2 to TRBJ1-2; 10 bases are shared with TRBD1. Germline V gives CDR1 SGHTA, CDR2 FQGNSA. Unmatched junction bases numbered 9, after V lost 4 bases and J lost 4 bases. The CDR3 consists of 16 residues.

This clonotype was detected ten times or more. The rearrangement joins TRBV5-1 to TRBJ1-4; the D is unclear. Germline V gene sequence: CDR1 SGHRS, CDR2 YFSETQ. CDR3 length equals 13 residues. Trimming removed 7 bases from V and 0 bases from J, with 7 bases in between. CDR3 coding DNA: TGCGCCAGCGGGGTCGCAACTAATGAAAAACTGTTTTTT. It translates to CASGVATNEKLFF.

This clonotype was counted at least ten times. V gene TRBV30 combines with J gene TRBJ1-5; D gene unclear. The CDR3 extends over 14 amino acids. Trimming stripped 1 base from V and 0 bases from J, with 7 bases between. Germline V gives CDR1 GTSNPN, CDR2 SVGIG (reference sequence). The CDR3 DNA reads TGTGCCTGGAGTGCCTCCTCTAGCAATCAGCCCCAGCATTTT. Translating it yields CAWSASSSNQPQHF. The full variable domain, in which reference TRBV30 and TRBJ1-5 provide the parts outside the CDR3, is SQTIHQWPATLVQPVGSPLSLECTVEGTSNPNLYWYRQAAGRGLQLLFYSVGIGQISSEVPQNLSASRPQDRQFILSSKKLLLSDSGFYLCAWSASSSNQPQHFGDGTRLSIL.

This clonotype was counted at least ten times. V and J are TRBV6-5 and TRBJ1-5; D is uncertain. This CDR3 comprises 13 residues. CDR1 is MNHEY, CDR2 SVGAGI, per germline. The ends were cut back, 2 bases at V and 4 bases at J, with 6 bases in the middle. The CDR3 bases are TGTGCCAGCAGTTACGTCAGAAATCAGCCCCAGCATTTT. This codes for CASSYVRNQPQHF.

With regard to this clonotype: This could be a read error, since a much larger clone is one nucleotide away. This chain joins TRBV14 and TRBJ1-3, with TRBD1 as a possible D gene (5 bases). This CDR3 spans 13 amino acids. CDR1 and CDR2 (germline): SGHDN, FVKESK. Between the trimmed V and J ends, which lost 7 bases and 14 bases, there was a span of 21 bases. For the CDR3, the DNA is TGTGCCAGCAACCTTAATCTGGGGACGGCGTTATATTTT. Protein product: CASNLNLGTALYF.

This chain's CDR3 is CASSRGQAGSYNEQFF. Here the CDR3 DNA reads TGCGCCAGCAGCAGAGGACAGGCTGGCTCCTACAATGAGCAGTTCTTC. The chain employs TRBV5-1 and TRBJ2-1, with 7 positions matching TRBD1. V trimming: 4 bases; J trimming: 0 bases; junction bases outside the gene matches: 7. This CDR3 is built from 16 residues. The germline V gene encodes CDR1 SGHRS and CDR2 YFSETQ.

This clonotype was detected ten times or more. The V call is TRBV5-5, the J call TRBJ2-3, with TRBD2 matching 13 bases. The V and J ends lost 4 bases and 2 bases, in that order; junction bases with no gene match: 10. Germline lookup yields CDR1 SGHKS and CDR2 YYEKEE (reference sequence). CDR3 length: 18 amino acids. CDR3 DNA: TGTGCCAGCAGCCCTGGGACTAGCGGGACCCTAGTCACAGATACGCAGTATTTT. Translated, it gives CASSPGTSGTLVTDTQYF.

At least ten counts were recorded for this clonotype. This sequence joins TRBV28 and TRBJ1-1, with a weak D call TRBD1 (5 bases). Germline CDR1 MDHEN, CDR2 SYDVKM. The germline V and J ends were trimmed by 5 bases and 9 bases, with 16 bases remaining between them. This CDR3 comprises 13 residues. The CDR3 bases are TGTGCCAGCAGTACCTTGGGGACGTTTAAAGCTTTCTTT. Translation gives CASSTLGTFKAFF.

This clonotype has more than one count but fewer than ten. The chain's CDR3 is CSASRDGSSYNEQFF. In DNA, the CDR3 is TGCAGTGCTAGCCGGGACGGGAGCTCCTACAATGAGCAGTTCTTC. The gene calls are TRBV20-1 and TRBJ2-1; D is perhaps TRBD2 (6 bases). CDR1 DFQATT and CDR2 SNEGSKA come from the germline V gene (reference sequence). With 3 bases removed from V and 0 bases from J, the gap between germline ends came to 12 bases. CDR3 length: 15 amino acids.